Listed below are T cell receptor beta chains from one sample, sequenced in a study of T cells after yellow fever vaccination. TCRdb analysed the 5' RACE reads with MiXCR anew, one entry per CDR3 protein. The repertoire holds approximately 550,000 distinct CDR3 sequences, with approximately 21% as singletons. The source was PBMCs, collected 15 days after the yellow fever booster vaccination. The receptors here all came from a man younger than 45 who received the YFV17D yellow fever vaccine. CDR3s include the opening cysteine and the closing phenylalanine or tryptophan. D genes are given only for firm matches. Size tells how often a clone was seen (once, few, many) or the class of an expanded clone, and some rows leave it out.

cdr3_aa: CASSHRGGDEQYF; cdr3_nt: TGCGCCAGCAGCCATAGGGGTGGGGACGAGCAGTACTTC; clone_size: NA; j_call: TRBJ2-7; v_call: TRBV4-1; d_call: NA
cdr3_aa: CASSMRRGANTGELFF; cdr3_nt: TGTGCCAGTAGTATGCGCAGGGGGGCGAACACCGGGGAGCTGTTTTTT; clone_size: few; j_call: TRBJ2-2; v_call: TRBV19; d_call: NA
cdr3_aa: CASSLGLAAMYF; cdr3_nt: TGTGCCAGCAGCTTAGGACTAGCGGCCATGTACTTC; clone_size: many; j_call: TRBJ2-4; v_call: TRBV5-6; d_call: TRBD2
cdr3_aa: CASMRTVSYNEQFF; cdr3_nt: TGTGCCAGCATGCGGACAGTCTCCTACAATGAGCAGTTCTTC; clone_size: NA; j_call: TRBJ2-1; v_call: TRBV7-8; d_call: NA
cdr3_aa: CASGWTGGTEAFF; cdr3_nt: TGCGCCAGCGGTTGGACAGGGGGCACTGAAGCTTTCTTT; clone_size: NA; j_call: TRBJ1-1; v_call: TRBV10-2; d_call: TRBD1
cdr3_aa: CASSPPTGTRTEAFF; cdr3_nt: TGTGCCAGCAGTCCCCCTACAGGGACTCGGACTGAAGCTTTCTTT; clone_size: NA; j_call: TRBJ1-1; v_call: TRBV12-3/TRBV12-4; d_call: NA
cdr3_aa: CASSEYGTMDEQFF; cdr3_nt: TGCGCCAGCAGTGAGTACGGGACGATGGATGAGCAGTTCTTC; clone_size: NA; j_call: TRBJ2-1; v_call: TRBV10-2; d_call: NA
cdr3_aa: CASSLTGSSTEQFF; cdr3_nt: TGTGCCAGCAGCTTAACAGGCTCTTCCACTGAGCAGTTCTTC; clone_size: few; j_call: TRBJ2-1; v_call: TRBV7-3; d_call: NA
cdr3_aa: CASRGLAAAYEQYF; cdr3_nt: TGTGCCAGCAGAGGACTAGCCGCCGCCTACGAGCAGTACTTC; clone_size: NA; j_call: TRBJ2-7; v_call: TRBV2; d_call: TRBD2
cdr3_aa: CSAPGSTGELFF; cdr3_nt: TGCAGTGCACCCGGCTCTACCGGGGAGCTGTTTTTT; clone_size: NA; j_call: TRBJ2-2; v_call: TRBV20-1; d_call: NA
cdr3_aa: CASSFTGGLGQPQHF; cdr3_nt: TGCGCCAGCAGCTTTACTGGGGGGCTCGGTCAGCCCCAGCATTTT; clone_size: NA; j_call: TRBJ1-5; v_call: TRBV5-1; d_call: NA
cdr3_aa: CASARGNTGELFF; cdr3_nt: TGTGCCAGCGCCAGGGGGAACACCGGGGAGCTGTTTTTT; clone_size: NA; j_call: TRBJ2-2; v_call: TRBV7-2; d_call: NA
cdr3_aa: CSARWTSGSLRGYEQFF; cdr3_nt: TGCAGTGCTAGGTGGACTAGCGGGAGCCTGCGGGGGTATGAGCAGTTCTTC; clone_size: NA; j_call: TRBJ2-1; v_call: TRBV20-1; d_call: TRBD2
cdr3_aa: CASSLKSGNQPQHF; cdr3_nt: TGTGCCAGCAGCTTAAAGTCCGGTAATCAGCCCCAGCATTTT; clone_size: few; j_call: TRBJ1-5; v_call: TRBV7-6; d_call: NA
cdr3_aa: CASSNVGKHSYEQYF; cdr3_nt: TGTGCCAGCAGTAACGTGGGCAAACACTCCTACGAGCAGTACTTC; clone_size: NA; j_call: TRBJ2-7; v_call: TRBV12-3/TRBV12-4; d_call: NA
cdr3_aa: CASSLEPPFSGNTIYF; cdr3_nt: TGCGCCAGCAGCTTGGAACCACCTTTCTCTGGAAACACCATATATTTT; clone_size: NA; j_call: TRBJ1-3; v_call: TRBV5-1; d_call: NA
cdr3_aa: CSARGDMREQYF; cdr3_nt: TGCAGTGCTAGAGGGGACATGAGGGAGCAGTACTTC; clone_size: few; j_call: TRBJ2-7; v_call: TRBV20-1; d_call: NA
cdr3_aa: CSALTSSGYEQYF; cdr3_nt: TGCAGCGCCCTCACTAGCAGTGGCTACGAGCAGTACTTC; clone_size: NA; j_call: TRBJ2-7; v_call: TRBV29-1; d_call: NA
cdr3_aa: CATSDLGAGDGEQFF; cdr3_nt: TGTGCCACCAGTGATTTGGGGGCTGGGGACGGCGAGCAGTTCTTC; clone_size: NA; j_call: TRBJ2-1; v_call: TRBV24-1; d_call: NA
cdr3_aa: CASKSGRASDTQYF; cdr3_nt: TGTGCCAGCAAGAGCGGGAGAGCGTCAGATACGCAGTATTTT; clone_size: NA; j_call: TRBJ2-3; v_call: TRBV5-5; d_call: TRBD2
cdr3_aa: CSAQGRAEQRGTQYF; cdr3_nt: TGCAGTGCTCAAGGACGGGCGGAACAGAGGGGGACCCAGTACTTC; clone_size: NA; j_call: TRBJ2-5; v_call: TRBV20-1; d_call: NA
cdr3_aa: CASSTGQGVDEQFF; cdr3_nt: TGCGCCAGCAGCACCGGACAGGGAGTCGATGAGCAGTTCTTC; clone_size: once; j_call: TRBJ2-1; v_call: TRBV5-1; d_call: TRBD1
cdr3_aa: CASSPSGTGYLTQYF; cdr3_nt: TGTGCCAGCAGCCCGTCCGGGACAGGGTATCTGACCCAGTACTTC; clone_size: NA; j_call: TRBJ2-5; v_call: TRBV7-8; d_call: TRBD1